Listed below are T cell receptor beta chains from one sample, sequenced in a study of tumour-infiltrating T cells in Burkitt lymphoma. Sequenced by immunoSEQ multiplex PCR; TCRdb stores in-frame clones only, minus some. The data hold around 48,000 clones, with around a third observed a single time. Sequenced sample: tumor tissue. The source of these receptors is a human donor with Burkitt lymphoma. Both conserved end residues are part of each CDR3. Fields, in order: J gene, clone size, V gene, D gene, CDR3 DNA, CDR3 protein. The D gene is left open where the match is weak. Size values are once, few and many counts, or a class for expanded clones, and some rows have none.

j_gene: TRBJ2-5; abundance: NA; v_gene: TRBV6-1; d_gene: NA; CDR3nt: TGTGCCAGCAGTGTGTCCTCGGCCACCCAAGAGACCCAGTACTTC; CDR3aa: CASSVSSATQETQYF
j_gene: TRBJ2-3; abundance: NA; v_gene: TRBV5-1; d_gene: NA; CDR3nt: TGCGCCAGCAGCTTGGCTTACTACCAGTATTTT; CDR3aa: CASSLAYYQYF
j_gene: TRBJ1-1; abundance: few; v_gene: TRBV6-1; d_gene: TRBD1; CDR3nt: TGTGCCAGCAGTACACACAGGGGAGGGAACACTGAAGCTTTCTTT; CDR3aa: CASSTHRGGNTEAFF
j_gene: TRBJ1-5; abundance: NA; v_gene: TRBV18; d_gene: NA; CDR3nt: TGTGCCAGCTCGCTCCGGGACGTTAATCAGCCCCAGCATTTT; CDR3aa: CASSLRDVNQPQHF
j_gene: TRBJ2-7; abundance: few; v_gene: TRBV5-6; d_gene: NA; CDR3nt: TGTGCCAGCAGCTTCGGCGTCACCTCCTACGAGCAGTACTTC; CDR3aa: CASSFGVTSYEQYF
j_gene: TRBJ1-2; abundance: few; v_gene: TRBV27; d_gene: NA; CDR3nt: TGTGCCAGCAGTTTAGACAGGAATATTTATGGCTACACCTTC; CDR3aa: CASSLDRNIYGYTF
j_gene: TRBJ2-5; abundance: NA; v_gene: TRBV7-2; d_gene: NA; CDR3nt: TGTGCCAGCAGCTTTTTCCTCCAAGAGACCCAGTACTTC; CDR3aa: CASSFFLQETQYF
j_gene: TRBJ1-1; abundance: NA; v_gene: TRBV5-1; d_gene: NA; CDR3nt: TGCGCCAGCAGATTACAGGGAAACACTGAAGCTTTCTTT; CDR3aa: CASRLQGNTEAFF
j_gene: TRBJ2-1; abundance: few; v_gene: TRBV28; d_gene: TRBD1; CDR3nt: TGTGCCAGCAGGAGGACAGGGACCTACAATGAGCAGTTCTTC; CDR3aa: CASRRTGTYNEQFF
j_gene: TRBJ2-3; abundance: many; v_gene: TRBV19; d_gene: TRBD2; CDR3nt: TGTGCCAGTAGTGGATCGAGCGGGGGGTCGACGTTTTTT; CDR3aa: CASSGSSGGSTFF
j_gene: TRBJ2-3; abundance: NA; v_gene: TRBV19; d_gene: TRBD1; CDR3nt: TGTGCCAGTGGGACGGGACAGGTGAGCACAGATACGCAGTATTTT; CDR3aa: CASGTGQVSTDTQYF
j_gene: TRBJ2-5; abundance: NA; v_gene: TRBV5-1; d_gene: NA; CDR3nt: TGCGCCAGCAGCTTGAATCCGGCAACTCGTGAAGAGACCCAGTACTTC; CDR3aa: CASSLNPATREETQYF
j_gene: TRBJ1-2; abundance: NA; v_gene: TRBV4-2; d_gene: NA; CDR3nt: TGTGCCAGCACCGAAGAGAGTGGCAGGGAGGGTGTTGGCTACACCTTC; CDR3aa: CASTEESGREGVGYTF
j_gene: TRBJ2-3; abundance: NA; v_gene: TRBV11-2; d_gene: NA; CDR3nt: TGTGCCAGCAGCTCGACAGGAAGGCAGTATTTT; CDR3aa: CASSSTGRQYF
j_gene: TRBJ2-7; abundance: NA; v_gene: TRBV14; d_gene: TRBD1; CDR3nt: TGTGCCAGCAGCCAACCGACAGGGGGGCTCCGTAAGCAGTACTTC; CDR3aa: CASSQPTGGLRKQYF
j_gene: TRBJ2-3; abundance: NA; v_gene: TRBV5-1; d_gene: NA; CDR3nt: TGCGCCAGCAGCTTGGCCGGACCCAGAGGCACAGATACGCAGTATTTT; CDR3aa: CASSLAGPRGTDTQYF
j_gene: TRBJ2-5; abundance: NA; v_gene: TRBV7-2; d_gene: NA; CDR3nt: TGTGCCAGCAGCCCTCGCAATGCTGAGACCCAGTACTTC; CDR3aa: CASSPRNAETQYF
j_gene: TRBJ2-3; abundance: NA; v_gene: TRBV7-2; d_gene: NA; CDR3nt: TGTGCCAGCAGCTCACCGACCAGGGGCAGGGCGCTAAGCACAGATACGCAGTATTTT; CDR3aa: CASSSPTRGRALSTDTQYF
j_gene: TRBJ1-5; abundance: NA; v_gene: TRBV2; d_gene: TRBD1; CDR3nt: TGTGCCAGCAGTAACGACAGGGCTCAGCCCCAGCATTTT; CDR3aa: CASSNDRAQPQHF
j_gene: TRBJ2-7; abundance: NA; v_gene: TRBV6-5; d_gene: NA; CDR3nt: TGTGCCGGTTACGAGCAGTACTTC; CDR3aa: CAGYEQYF
j_gene: TRBJ1-6; abundance: NA; v_gene: TRBV6-5; d_gene: NA; CDR3nt: TGTGCCAGCAGTTACCTCGATTCACCCCTCCACTTT; CDR3aa: CASSYLDSPLHF
j_gene: TRBJ1-1; abundance: NA; v_gene: TRBV4-2; d_gene: NA; CDR3nt: TGTGCCAGCAGCCAAGACCTGCCGTTAAGGGGCTGGGACACTGAAGCTTTCTTT; CDR3aa: CASSQDLPLRGWDTEAFF
j_gene: TRBJ2-1; abundance: NA; v_gene: TRBV6-5; d_gene: TRBD1; CDR3nt: TGTGCCAGCTCAGACAGGGTAAATGAGCAGTTCTTC; CDR3aa: CASSDRVNEQFF
j_gene: TRBJ2-5; abundance: NA; v_gene: TRBV20-1; d_gene: NA; CDR3nt: TGCAGTGCTAGACGCGAGACCCAGTACTTC; CDR3aa: CSARRETQYF
j_gene: TRBJ2-3; abundance: NA; v_gene: TRBV5-1; d_gene: TRBD2; CDR3nt: TGCGCCAGCAAATGGCGGGAGAGCACAGATACGCAGTATTTT; CDR3aa: CASKWRESTDTQYF
j_gene: TRBJ1-4; abundance: NA; v_gene: TRBV6-1; d_gene: TRBD1; CDR3nt: TGTGCCAGCGGAAGACAGGGGTCGGCTGAAAAACTGTTTTTT; CDR3aa: CASGRQGSAEKLFF
j_gene: TRBJ2-2; abundance: few; v_gene: TRBV7-9; d_gene: NA; CDR3nt: TGTGCCAGCAGCGGTCAGAACACCGGGGAGCTGTTTTTT; CDR3aa: CASSGQNTGELFF
j_gene: TRBJ1-5; abundance: NA; v_gene: TRBV7-3; d_gene: NA; CDR3nt: TGTGCCAGCAGCTTAAGCAGGGATCAGCCCCAGCATTTT; CDR3aa: CASSLSRDQPQHF
j_gene: TRBJ2-6; abundance: NA; v_gene: TRBV4-1; d_gene: NA; CDR3nt: TGCGCCAGCAGTCAAAGCGAGTTAGCGGAGAGCTCTGGGGCCAACGTCCTGACTTTC; CDR3aa: CASSQSELAESSGANVLTF
j_gene: TRBJ1-1; abundance: NA; v_gene: TRBV6-4; d_gene: NA; CDR3nt: TGTGCCAGCAGTGTTAGATGGCAGGACACTGAAGCTTTCTTT; CDR3aa: CASSVRWQDTEAFF
j_gene: TRBJ2-3; abundance: NA; v_gene: TRBV29-1; d_gene: NA; CDR3nt: TGCAGCGTTGTGACGGGGGTCGGTACGCAGTATTTT; CDR3aa: CSVVTGVGTQYF
j_gene: TRBJ2-2; abundance: NA; v_gene: TRBV14; d_gene: TRBD1; CDR3nt: TGTGCCAGCAGCCAAGATCAGGGGGCAAGCGGGGAGCTGTTTTTT; CDR3aa: CASSQDQGASGELFF
j_gene: TRBJ2-3; abundance: NA; v_gene: TRBV15; d_gene: NA; CDR3nt: TGTGCCACCAGCGAGGCGTGGTTTAGCACAGATACGCAGTATTTT; CDR3aa: CATSEAWFSTDTQYF
j_gene: TRBJ1-6; abundance: NA; v_gene: TRBV27; d_gene: NA; CDR3nt: TGTGCCAGCAGTTTTGCGAATTCACCCCTCCACTTT; CDR3aa: CASSFANSPLHF
j_gene: TRBJ2-2; abundance: few; v_gene: TRBV9; d_gene: NA; CDR3nt: TGTGCCGGGAGCGTCGGCAACACCGGGGAGCTGTTTTTT; CDR3aa: CAGSVGNTGELFF
j_gene: TRBJ2-2; abundance: few; v_gene: TRBV5-4; d_gene: NA; CDR3nt: TGTGCCAGCAGCTTGAGTGCGTATCCAGGGTACCCCGGGGAGCTGTTTTTT; CDR3aa: CASSLSAYPGYPGELFF
j_gene: TRBJ2-4; abundance: few; v_gene: TRBV7-2; d_gene: NA; CDR3nt: TGTGCCAGCAGCTGGCTCGCGGACATTCAGTACTTC; CDR3aa: CASSWLADIQYF
j_gene: TRBJ2-2; abundance: few; v_gene: TRBV7-7; d_gene: NA; CDR3nt: TGTGCCAGCAGCTTGAGTGGCACCGGGGAGCTGTTTTTT; CDR3aa: CASSLSGTGELFF
j_gene: TRBJ1-4; abundance: few; v_gene: TRBV4-3; d_gene: NA; CDR3nt: TGCGCCAGCAGCCAAGATAGAGGGGAAAAACTGTTTTTT; CDR3aa: CASSQDRGEKLFF
j_gene: TRBJ1-5; abundance: NA; v_gene: TRBV19; d_gene: NA; CDR3nt: TGTGCCAGTAGTATAGATCGAAGAGGACCTTATAGCAATCAGCCCCAGCATTTT; CDR3aa: CASSIDRRGPYSNQPQHF
j_gene: TRBJ2-5; abundance: NA; v_gene: TRBV28; d_gene: TRBD1; CDR3nt: TGTGCCAGCAGGGTGGAACGGTGGGGTTCAGGGGGTGAGACCCAGTACTTC; CDR3aa: CASRVERWGSGGETQYF
j_gene: TRBJ1-5; abundance: few; v_gene: TRBV6-1; d_gene: NA; CDR3nt: TGTGCCAGCAGCGGGTCCCACAATCAGCCCCAGCATTTT; CDR3aa: CASSGSHNQPQHF
j_gene: TRBJ2-3; abundance: few; v_gene: TRBV15; d_gene: NA; CDR3nt: TGTGCCACCAGGACGGACTACACAGATACGCAGTATTTT; CDR3aa: CATRTDYTDTQYF
j_gene: TRBJ1-2; abundance: few; v_gene: TRBV30; d_gene: NA; CDR3nt: TGTGCCTGGGGCGGTGTCGGGTCGCATGGCTACACCTTC; CDR3aa: CAWGGVGSHGYTF
j_gene: TRBJ1-2; abundance: NA; v_gene: TRBV6-5; d_gene: NA; CDR3nt: TGTGCCAGCAGTTCCCTCGGGAGAGGGGCGGGGTATGGCTACACCTTC; CDR3aa: CASSSLGRGAGYGYTF
j_gene: TRBJ1-2; abundance: NA; v_gene: TRBV29-1; d_gene: TRBD1; CDR3nt: TGCAGCGATACAGGGGGCGTTAAGGATTTCGGCTATGGCTACACCTTC; CDR3aa: CSDTGGVKDFGYGYTF
j_gene: TRBJ2-7; abundance: NA; v_gene: TRBV19; d_gene: NA; CDR3nt: TGTGCCAGTAGTAGGACTGGGAGCTCCTACGAGCAGTACTTC; CDR3aa: CASSRTGSSYEQYF
j_gene: TRBJ1-2; abundance: NA; v_gene: TRBV29-1; d_gene: TRBD1; CDR3nt: TGCAGCGTCCACCCAGGGGGCGGCGGCTACACCTTC; CDR3aa: CSVHPGGGGYTF
j_gene: TRBJ1-2; abundance: NA; v_gene: TRBV4-2; d_gene: NA; CDR3nt: TGTGCCAGCAGCCAAGGGGCTGACTTCTATGGCTACACCTTC; CDR3aa: CASSQGADFYGYTF